The 2 T cell receptor beta chains presented below share a single source sample, sequenced in a study of blood T cells in healthy people across ages. The use of a sample-barcoded 5' primer and a J-beta primer mix characterized a second PCR of roughly 6 to 11 cycles. From the 5' RACE reads, TCRdb called clonotypes with MiXCR, one entry per CDR3 protein. The data contain approximately 900,000 distinct CDR3 sequences, around 29% of them singletons. These data were also reused for a study on T cells of mothers and their children.

The sample taken for sequencing was blood. Receptor source: a woman between 40 and 55 years old in good health.

This chain uses TRBV20-1 with TRBJ2-7; 12 bases line up with TRBD1. Germline V gene data show CDR1 as DFQATT and CDR2 as SNEGSKA (reference sequence). This CDR3 spans 16 amino acids. J lost 4 bases, V lost 4 bases, and 11 bases had no gene match. In DNA form, the CDR3 reads TGCAGTGCTAAAGGGACAGGGGGCATATACGGTTACGAGCAGTACTTC. Translating it yields CSAKGTGGIYGYEQYF.

The chain uses TRBV7-6 and TRBJ1-1; D is possibly TRBD1 (6 bases). This CDR3 is 14 amino acids long. Germline CDR1 and CDR2: SGHVS and FNYEAQ. Trimming pared 5 bases from V and 5 bases from J, leaving 15 bases between. CDR3 amino acids: CASSVQGGVTEAFF. The CDR3 nucleotides read TGTGCCAGCAGCGTACAGGGTGGTGTGACTGAAGCTTTCTTT.